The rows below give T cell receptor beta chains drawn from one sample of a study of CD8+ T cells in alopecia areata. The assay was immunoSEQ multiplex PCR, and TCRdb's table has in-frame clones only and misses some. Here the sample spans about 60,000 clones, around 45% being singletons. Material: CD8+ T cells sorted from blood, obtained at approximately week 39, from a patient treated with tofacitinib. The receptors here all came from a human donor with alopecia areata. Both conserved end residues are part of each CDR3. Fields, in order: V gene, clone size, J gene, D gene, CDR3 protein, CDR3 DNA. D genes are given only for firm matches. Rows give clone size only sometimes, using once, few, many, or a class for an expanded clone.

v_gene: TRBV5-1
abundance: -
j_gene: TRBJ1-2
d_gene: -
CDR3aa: CASSPIRGYRTGYTF
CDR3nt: TGCGCCAGCAGCCCTATTCGGGGCTATCGAACTGGCTACACCTTC

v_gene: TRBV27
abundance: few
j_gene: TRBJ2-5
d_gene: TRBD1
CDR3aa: CASSHLDRDWLPPETQYF
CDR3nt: TGTGCCAGCAGTCACCTGGACAGGGACTGGCTTCCACCAGAGACCCAGTACTTC

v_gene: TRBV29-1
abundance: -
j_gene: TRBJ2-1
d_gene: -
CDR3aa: CSVGGAGSHNEQFF
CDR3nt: TGCAGCGTTGGGGGAGCGGGTTCCCACAATGAGCAGTTCTTC

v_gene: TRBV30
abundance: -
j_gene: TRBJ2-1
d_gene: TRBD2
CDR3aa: CAWELGLAGRGIGNEQFF
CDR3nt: TGTGCCTGGGAGTTGGGACTAGCGGGCCGAGGGATTGGCAATGAGCAGTTCTTC

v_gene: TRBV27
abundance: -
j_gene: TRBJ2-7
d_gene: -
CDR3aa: CASSRGAYEQYF
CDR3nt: TGTGCCAGCAGTCGGGGCGCGTACGAGCAGTACTTC

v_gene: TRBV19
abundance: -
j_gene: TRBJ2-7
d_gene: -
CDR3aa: CASSIRPASYEQYF
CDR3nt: TGTGCCAGTAGTATAAGACCGGCCTCCTACGAGCAGTACTTC

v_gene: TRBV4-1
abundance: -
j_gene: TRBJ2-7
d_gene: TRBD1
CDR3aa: CASSPGQGSLEQYF
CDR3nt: TGCGCCAGCAGCCCGGGACAGGGGTCTTTAGAGCAGTACTTC

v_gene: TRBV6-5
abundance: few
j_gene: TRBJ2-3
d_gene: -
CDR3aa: CASSYEGGRTDTQYF
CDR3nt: TGTGCCAGCAGTTACGAGGGCGGTCGCACAGATACGCAGTATTTT

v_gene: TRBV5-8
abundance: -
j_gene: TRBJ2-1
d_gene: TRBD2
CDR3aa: CASSLTSGRAGEQFF
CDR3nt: TGTGCCAGCAGCTTGACTAGCGGGAGGGCCGGGGAGCAGTTCTTC

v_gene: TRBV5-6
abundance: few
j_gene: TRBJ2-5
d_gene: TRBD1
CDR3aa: CASSLPGTGSRETQYF
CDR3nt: TGTGCCAGCAGCTTGCCCGGGACAGGGAGTCGAGAGACCCAGTACTTC

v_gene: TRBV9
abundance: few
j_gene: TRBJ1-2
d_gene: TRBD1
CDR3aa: CASSTRTGGRDGYTF
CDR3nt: TGTGCCAGCAGCACCCGGACAGGGGGCCGTGATGGCTACACCTTC

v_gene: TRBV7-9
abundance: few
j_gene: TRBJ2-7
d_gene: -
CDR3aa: CASTGPSYEQYF
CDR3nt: TGTGCCAGCACAGGGCCCTCCTACGAGCAGTACTTC

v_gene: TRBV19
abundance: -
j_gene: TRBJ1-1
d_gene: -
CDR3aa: CASSILGNTEAFF
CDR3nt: TGTGCCAGTAGTATCCTGGGGAACACTGAAGCTTTCTTT

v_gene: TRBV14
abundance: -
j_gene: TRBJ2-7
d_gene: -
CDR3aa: CASSPPDRVYEQYF
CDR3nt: TGTGCCAGCAGCCCCCCGGATAGGGTCTACGAGCAGTACTTC

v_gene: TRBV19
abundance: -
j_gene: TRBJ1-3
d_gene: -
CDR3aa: CASSRWSGNTIYF
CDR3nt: TGTGCCAGTAGTCGATGGTCGGGAAACACCATATATTTT

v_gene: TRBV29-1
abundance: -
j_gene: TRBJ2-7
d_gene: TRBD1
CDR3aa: CSVLGTGDSYEQYF
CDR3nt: TGCAGCGTTCTCGGGACAGGGGACAGCTACGAGCAGTACTTC

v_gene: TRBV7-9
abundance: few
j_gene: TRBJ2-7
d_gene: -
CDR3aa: CASSLNYEQYF
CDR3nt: TGTGCCAGCAGCTTAAACTACGAGCAGTACTTC

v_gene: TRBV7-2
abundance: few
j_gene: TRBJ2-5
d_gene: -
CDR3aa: CASSLAPTDTETQYF
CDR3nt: TGTGCCAGCAGCTTAGCCCCCACAGATACTGAGACCCAGTACTTC

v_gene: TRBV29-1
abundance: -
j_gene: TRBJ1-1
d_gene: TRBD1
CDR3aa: CSVEEARTGGNTEAFF
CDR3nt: TGCAGCGTTGAAGAGGCCCGGACAGGGGGCAACACTGAAGCTTTCTTT

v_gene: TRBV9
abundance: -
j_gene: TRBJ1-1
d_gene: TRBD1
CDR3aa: CASSAQGASAEAFF
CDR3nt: TGTGCCAGCAGCGCACAGGGGGCGAGCGCTGAAGCTTTCTTT

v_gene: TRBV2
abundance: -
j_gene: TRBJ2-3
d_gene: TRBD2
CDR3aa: CASRGPGLAGVDTQYF
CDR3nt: TGTGCCAGCAGGGGTCCGGGACTAGCGGGAGTAGATACGCAGTATTTT

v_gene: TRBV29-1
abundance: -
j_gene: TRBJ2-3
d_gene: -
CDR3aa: CSARSTDTQYF
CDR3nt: TGCAGCGCTCGATCCACAGATACGCAGTATTTT

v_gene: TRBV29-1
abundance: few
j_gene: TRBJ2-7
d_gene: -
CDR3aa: CSVMDLSSYEQYF
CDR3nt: TGCAGCGTTATGGACCTAAGCTCCTACGAGCAGTACTTC

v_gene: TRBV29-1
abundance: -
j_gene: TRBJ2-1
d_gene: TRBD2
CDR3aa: CSVVGLAGSRNEQFF
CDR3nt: TGCAGCGTTGTAGGCCTAGCGGGATCCCGGAATGAGCAGTTCTTC

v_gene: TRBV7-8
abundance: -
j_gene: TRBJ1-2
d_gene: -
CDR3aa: CASSLSVQSGDYGYTF
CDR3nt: TGTGCCAGCAGCTTATCGGTCCAGTCGGGTGACTATGGCTACACCTTC

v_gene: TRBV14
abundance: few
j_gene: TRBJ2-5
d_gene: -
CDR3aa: CASSQAGSWETQYF
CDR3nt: TGTGCCAGCAGCCAGGCCGGGAGTTGGGAGACCCAGTACTTC

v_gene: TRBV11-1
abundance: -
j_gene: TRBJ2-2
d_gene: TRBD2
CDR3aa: CASSSSGLAGSTGELFF
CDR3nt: TGTGCCAGCAGCTCATCCGGACTAGCGGGAAGCACCGGGGAGCTGTTTTTT

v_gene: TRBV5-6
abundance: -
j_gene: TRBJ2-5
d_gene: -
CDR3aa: CASSLSGAQETQYF
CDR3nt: TGTGCCAGCAGCTTATCCGGGGCCCAAGAGACCCAGTACTTC

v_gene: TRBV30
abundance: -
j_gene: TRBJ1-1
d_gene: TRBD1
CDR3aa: CAWSLDRGVGNTEAFF
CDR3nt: TGTGCCTGGAGTCTCGACAGGGGGGTAGGGAACACTGAAGCTTTCTTT

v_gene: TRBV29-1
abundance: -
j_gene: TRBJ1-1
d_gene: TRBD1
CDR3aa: CSVPTGGTEAFF
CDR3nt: TGCAGCGTCCCAACAGGGGGAACTGAAGCTTTCTTT

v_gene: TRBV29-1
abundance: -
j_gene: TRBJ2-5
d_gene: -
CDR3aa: CSAPDGTRGETQYF
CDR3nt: TGCAGCGCTCCGGACGGGACGAGGGGAGAGACCCAGTACTTC

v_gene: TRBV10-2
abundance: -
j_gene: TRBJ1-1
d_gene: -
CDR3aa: CASSAGLNTEAFF
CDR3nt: TGCGCCAGCAGTGCCGGCCTGAACACTGAAGCTTTCTTT

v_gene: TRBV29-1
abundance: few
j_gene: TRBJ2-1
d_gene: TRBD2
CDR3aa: CSGGGNEQFF
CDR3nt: TGCAGCGGCGGGGGTAATGAGCAGTTCTTC

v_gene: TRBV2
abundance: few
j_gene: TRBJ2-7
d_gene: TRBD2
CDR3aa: CASSAGTSGYEQYF
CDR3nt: TGTGCCAGCAGTGCCGGGACTAGCGGATACGAGCAGTACTTC

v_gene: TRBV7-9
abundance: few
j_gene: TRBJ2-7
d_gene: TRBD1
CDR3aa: CASSSTRDRSYEQYF
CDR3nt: TGTGCCAGCAGCTCGACCCGGGACAGGAGTTACGAGCAGTACTTC

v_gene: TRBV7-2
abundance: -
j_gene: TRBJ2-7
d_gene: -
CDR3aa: CASSFHGAYEQYF
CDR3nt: TGTGCCAGCAGCTTCCACGGGGCGTACGAGCAGTACTTC

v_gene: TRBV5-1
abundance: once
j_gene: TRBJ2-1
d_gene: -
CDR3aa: CASSLLDNEQFF
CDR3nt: TGCGCCAGCAGCTTGTTGGACAATGAGCAGTTCTTC

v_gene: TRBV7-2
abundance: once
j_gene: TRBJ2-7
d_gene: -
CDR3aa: CASSFGQYEQYF
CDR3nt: TGTGCCAGCAGCTTTGGACAGTACGAGCAGTACTTC

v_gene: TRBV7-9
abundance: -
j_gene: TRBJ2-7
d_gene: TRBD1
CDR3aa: CASSPEGTGHREQYF
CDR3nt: TGTGCCAGCAGCCCCGAGGGGACAGGGCACCGGGAGCAGTACTTC

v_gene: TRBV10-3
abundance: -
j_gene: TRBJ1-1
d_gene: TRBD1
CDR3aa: CATLGGTNTEAFF
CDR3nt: TGTGCCACCCTAGGGGGCACGAACACTGAAGCTTTCTTT

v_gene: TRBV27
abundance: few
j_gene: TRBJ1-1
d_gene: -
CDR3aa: CASIGYSMNTEAFF
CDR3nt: TGTGCCAGCATCGGTTACAGCATGAACACTGAAGCTTTCTTT

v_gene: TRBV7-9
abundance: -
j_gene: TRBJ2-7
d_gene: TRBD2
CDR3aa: CASSLVGSGRAYEQYF
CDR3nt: TGTGCCAGCAGCTTAGTTGGTAGCGGGAGGGCCTACGAGCAGTACTTC

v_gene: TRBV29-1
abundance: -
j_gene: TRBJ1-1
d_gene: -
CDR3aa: CSVPRAGPSTEAFF
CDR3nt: TGCAGCGTTCCGCGCGCAGGGCCCAGCACTGAAGCTTTCTTT

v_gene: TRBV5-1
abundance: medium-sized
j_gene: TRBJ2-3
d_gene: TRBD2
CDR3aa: CASSSLAGRRTDTQYF
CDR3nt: TGCGCCAGCAGCTCTCTAGCGGGACGCCGCACAGATACGCAGTATTTT

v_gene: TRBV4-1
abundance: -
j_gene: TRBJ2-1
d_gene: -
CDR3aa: CASSQDPRYEQFF
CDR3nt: TGCGCCAGCAGCCAAGATCCCCGGTATGAGCAGTTCTTC

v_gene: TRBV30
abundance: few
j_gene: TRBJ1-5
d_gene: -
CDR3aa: CAWSWGYSNQPQHF
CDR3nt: TGTGCCTGGAGTTGGGGGTATAGCAATCAGCCCCAGCATTTT

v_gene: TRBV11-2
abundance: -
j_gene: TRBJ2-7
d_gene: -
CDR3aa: CASSLGPAEQYF
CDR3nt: TGTGCCAGCAGCTTAGGACCCGCCGAGCAGTACTTC

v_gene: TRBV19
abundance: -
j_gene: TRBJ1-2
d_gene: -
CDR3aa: CASSDEGVYGYTF
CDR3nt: TGTGCCAGTAGCGATGAGGGCGTCTATGGCTACACCTTC

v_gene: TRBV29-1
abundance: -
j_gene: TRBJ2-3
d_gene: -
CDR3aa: CSVEMDRTDTQYF
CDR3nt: TGCAGCGTTGAAATGGACCGCACAGATACGCAGTATTTT

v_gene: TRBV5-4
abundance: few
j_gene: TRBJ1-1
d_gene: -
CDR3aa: CASSQFAGENTEAFF
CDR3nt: TGCGCCAGCAGCCAATTCGCAGGAGAGAACACTGAAGCTTTCTTT

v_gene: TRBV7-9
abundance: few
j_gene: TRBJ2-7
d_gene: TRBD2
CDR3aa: CASSYSGRAYEQYF
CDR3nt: TGTGCCAGCAGCTATAGCGGGAGGGCCTACGAGCAGTACTTC

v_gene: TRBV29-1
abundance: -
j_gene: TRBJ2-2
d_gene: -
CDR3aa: CSSRTENTGELFF
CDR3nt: TGCAGCTCCAGGACCGAGAACACCGGGGAGCTGTTTTTT

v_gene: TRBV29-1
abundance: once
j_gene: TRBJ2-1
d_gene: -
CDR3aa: CSIEATYNEQFF
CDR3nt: TGCAGTATTGAGGCAACCTACAATGAGCAGTTCTTC

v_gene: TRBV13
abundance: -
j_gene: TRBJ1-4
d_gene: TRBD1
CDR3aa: CASSSGGTGGEELFF
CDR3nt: TGTGCCAGCAGCTCAGGCGGGACAGGGGGCGAGGAACTGTTTTTT

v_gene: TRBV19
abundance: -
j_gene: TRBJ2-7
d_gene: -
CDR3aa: CASSIGQGGTYEQYF
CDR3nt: TGTGCCAGTAGTATCGGCCAGGGGGGCACCTACGAGCAGTACTTC

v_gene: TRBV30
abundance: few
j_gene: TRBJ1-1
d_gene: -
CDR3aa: CAWRRGGEAFF
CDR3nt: TGTGCCTGGAGGAGGGGGGGAGAGGCTTTCTTT

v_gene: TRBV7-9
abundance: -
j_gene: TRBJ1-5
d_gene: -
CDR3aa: CASSLYNQPQHF
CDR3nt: TGTGCCAGCAGCTTATACAATCAGCCCCAGCATTTT